These 27 T cell receptor beta chains share one sample of origin, sequenced in a study of blood T cells in healthy people across ages. Primed by a sample-barcoded 5' primer and a J-beta primer mix, a second PCR proceeded for roughly 6 to 12 cycles. A single record per CDR3 protein comes from TCRdb applying MiXCR to the 5' RACE reads. The repertoire consists of about 1.4 million distinct CDR3 sequences, with almost 60% occurring once and the leading ten covering roughly 7%. The sequencing sample was made of blood. These receptors came from a man aged 18-30 years in good health.

Comments on this clonotype: Mismatch with germline at one junction end may stem from a read error. J is TRBJ2-7 and V is TRBV6-6; D call uncertain. The CDR3 covers 15 residues. The germline V gene encodes CDR1 MNHNY and CDR2 SVGAGI (reference sequence). The CDR3 region is CASRRTALSSDEQYF. The CDR3 DNA is TGTGCCAGCAGACGGACGGCGCTGAGCTCCGACGAGCAGTACTTC.

The gene calls are TRBV4-1 and TRBJ2-3; D uncertain. CDR3 size: 14 residues. Trimming shortened V by 0 bases and J by 6 bases, and 10 bases separated the two germline ends. In germline, CDR1 is MGHRA, CDR2 YSYEKL. The CDR3 nucleotides are TGCGCCAGCAGCCAAGAATCCCCCGCGGATACGCAGTATTTT. Encoded protein: CASSQESPADTQYF.

J is TRBJ2-7 and V is TRBV12-3 or TRBV12-4, with a weak D call TRBD2 (6 bases). The germline V and J ends were trimmed by 3 bases and 5 bases, with 17 bases remaining between them. The CDR3 is 15 residues long. The CDR3 here is CASSLVLGGLDEQYF. DNA of the CDR3: TGTGCCAGCAGTTTGGTTTTGGGGGGTTTGGACGAGCAGTACTTC.

The gene calls are TRBV28 and TRBJ2-7; either TRBD1 or TRBD2 may supply D (6 bases each). This CDR3 is built from 15 residues. V dropped 6 bases and J dropped 4 bases, with 19 bases sitting between them. Germline loops: CDR1 MDHEN, CDR2 SYDVKM. CDR3 coding DNA: TGTGCCAGCAGCACATGGCGGGGCCAGGGGTACGAGCAGTACTTC. The encoded protein is CASSTWRGQGYEQYF. Full variable domain (remainder filled in from reference TRBV28 and TRBJ2-7): DVKVTQSSRYLVKRTGEKVFLECVQDMDHENMFWYRQDPGLGLRLIYFSYDVKMKEKGDIPEGYSVSREKKERFSLILESASTNQTSMYLCASSTWRGQGYEQYFGPGTRLTVT.

This clonotype was counted only a few times. V usage is TRBV5-1 and J usage is TRBJ2-3, with unresolved D. Trimming shortened V by 0 bases and J by 6 bases, and 11 bases separated the two germline ends. The CDR3 runs 14 residues. The germline CDR1 and CDR2 sequences are SGHRS and YFSETQ. CDR3: CASSLAEIRDTQYF. The CDR3 bases are TGCGCCAGCAGCTTGGCCGAAATTAGGGATACGCAGTATTTT.

The rearrangement uses TRBV11-2 and TRBJ2-1; D is possibly TRBD1 (5 bases). V lost 5 bases, J lost 4 bases, and 9 bases lay in between. The CDR3 has 13 amino acids. In germline, CDR1 is SGHAT, CDR2 FQNNGV. The DNA for the CDR3 is TGTGCCAGCAGCGTCAGGGATTACAATGAGCAGTTCTTC. Translating gives CASSVRDYNEQFF.

The gene calls are TRBV27 and TRBJ2-1, with D perhaps TRBD1 (6 bases). Trimming left V 5 bases short and J 6 bases short, with 20 bases between. The V gene's germline CDR1 is MNHEY and CDR2 SMNVEV (reference sequence). This CDR3 spans 16 amino acids. The CDR3 sequence: CASSRFYRESGNEQFF. The CDR3 DNA sequence: TGTGCCAGCAGTCGATTTTACAGGGAGTCGGGCAATGAGCAGTTCTTC.

This clonotype turned up a few times. V usage is TRBV12-3 or TRBV12-4 and J usage is TRBJ2-1; D is possibly TRBD2 (6 bases). The CDR3 is 14 amino acids. The V and J ends lost 6 bases and 5 bases respectively, with 14 bases between them. For the CDR3, the DNA is TGTGCCAGCAGCTTCGTGGGAGGAAACAATGAGCAGTTCTTC. This codes for CASSFVGGNNEQFF.

Details on this clonotype: With a much larger clone just one base away, this may be a read error. The rearrangement joins TRBV7-9 to TRBJ2-2; D could derive from TRBD1 or TRBD2 (6 bases each). CDR1 is SEHNR and CDR2 is FQNEAQ in the germline V gene (reference sequence). The CDR3 consists of 18 residues. CDR3 DNA sequence: TGTGCCAGCAGCTCACCAATCCCCACGAGGGGGAAGACCGGGGGGCTGTTTTTT. Its translation is CASSSPIPTRGKTGGLFF.

The chain combines TRBV12-3 or TRBV12-4 with TRBJ1-5; D is ambiguous. The CDR3 spans 13 residues. Between the trimmed V and J ends, which lost 5 bases and 7 bases, there was a span of 12 bases. CDR3 DNA sequence: TGTGCCAGCAGTGCAGGTAGGAAGCAGCCCCAGCATTTT. Translation: CASSAGRKQPQHF.

The chain combines TRBV20-1 with TRBJ1-3; 8 nucleotides align to TRBD1. The length of the CDR3 is 15 residues. Germline CDR1 is DFQATT and CDR2 is SNEGSKA (reference sequence). The V segment lost 6 bases and the J segment 0 bases; nucleotides outside the gene matches: 7. CDR3 sequence reads: CSASRDRTSGNTIYF. The CDR3 DNA sequence: TGCAGTGCCAGTCGGGACAGGACCTCTGGAAACACCATATATTTT.

This clonotype was seen more than once but under ten times. The DNA for the CDR3 is TGTGCCAGCTCGCGCGGGACGTCCTATGGCTACACCTTC. Encoded protein: CASSRGTSYGYTF. The V and J genes are TRBV18 and TRBJ1-2, with D possibly being TRBD1 (5 bases). The length of the CDR3 is 13 residues. V was shortened by 6 bases and J by 4 bases, with 12 bases between the two germline ends. Per germline, CDR1 KGHSH and CDR2 LQKENI. Supplemented by reference TRBV18 and TRBJ1-2, the full variable domain reads NAGVMQNPRHLVRRRGQEARLRCSPMKGHSHVYWYRQLPEEGLKFMVYLQKENIIDESGMPKERFSAEFPKEGPSILRIQQVVRGDSAAYFCASSRGTSYGYTFGSGTRLTVV.

This clonotype was seen a single time. This chain connects TRBV20-1 to TRBJ2-7; 11 bases align to TRBD2. Germline V gives CDR1 DFQATT, CDR2 SNEGSKA (reference sequence). With V trimmed by 1 base and J by 5 bases, 10 bases remained unmatched. The CDR3 length is 16 residues. The CDR3 region is CSARGLAGPRLDEQYF. The CDR3 DNA is TGCAGTGCTAGAGGACTAGCGGGACCCCGTTTAGACGAGCAGTACTTC.

This clonotype was seen only a few times. The chain employs TRBV27 and TRBJ2-7; TRBD2 might be the D (5 bases). This CDR3 is 13 amino acids long. Germline-derived CDR1 and CDR2 are MNHEY and SMNVEV (reference sequence). Trimming removed 5 bases from V and 6 bases from J, with 14 bases in between. The CDR3 DNA sequence: TGTGCCAGCAGTCCGATGGGTGGAGGCGAGCAGTACTTC. Translation gives CASSPMGGGEQYF.

The chain joins TRBV20-1 to TRBJ2-7, with 9 bases identical to TRBD1. The DNA end favors TRBJ2-5, so the J call may be wrong. This CDR3 has 12 residues. Germline V CDR1 and CDR2: DFQATT, SNEGSKA (reference sequence). The CDR3 loop reads CSATGQGETQYF. CDR3 DNA sequence: TGCAGTGCTACTGGACAGGGGGAGACCCAGTACTTC.

The gene calls are TRBV20-1 and TRBJ2-1, with 7 bases aligning to TRBD1. V lost 6 bases to trimming and J lost 8 bases; unmatched junction nucleotides: 10. CDR1 is DFQATT and CDR2 is SNEGSKA in the germline V gene (reference sequence). The CDR3 has 13 residues. The CDR3 bases are TGCAGTGCGTACGACAGGGAATACGATGAGCAGTTCTTC. This gives the protein CSAYDREYDEQFF.

This clonotype occurred a few times. CDR3 region: CASSTRTADPPYEQYF. The CDR3 bases are TGCGCCAGCAGCACCAGGACGGCCGACCCCCCCTACGAGCAGTACTTC. This chain links TRBV5-1 with TRBJ2-7; D is uncertain. The CDR3 totals 16 residues. Deletions cut 4 bases from V and 2 bases from J, with 19 bases between. Germline loops: CDR1 SGHRS, CDR2 YFSETQ.

The chain uses TRBV7-9 and TRBJ2-5; 8 bases agree with TRBD1. From germline, CDR1 is SEHNR and CDR2 FQNEAQ (reference sequence). This CDR3 region has 14 residues. J lost 4 bases, V lost 5 bases, and 6 bases had no gene match. The DNA for the CDR3 is TGTGCCAGCAGCGTTCAGGGGGCAGGAGAGACCCAGTACTTC. Encoded protein: CASSVQGAGETQYF.

Regarding this clonotype: Compared with germline, one end of the junction differs, possibly owing to a read error. The rearrangement links TRBV10-2 to TRBJ2-3, with 11 bases matching TRBD2. The CDR3 has 16 residues. Germline V gene data show CDR1 as WSHSY and CDR2 as SAAADI. CDR3 nucleotides: TGCGCCGGCAGTGAGTCGATGCTAGCGGGGGGAGATACGCAGTATTTT. Protein: CAGSESMLAGGDTQYF.

The chain recombines TRBV20-1 with TRBJ2-3, with D tentatively TRBD1 (5 bases). There are 17 residues in the CDR3. With 1 base removed from V and 0 bases from J, the gap between germline ends came to 17 bases. Looked up from germline, CDR1 is DFQATT and CDR2 is SNEGSKA (reference sequence). CDR3 residues: CSARGPGATPSTDTQYF. CDR3 bases: TGCAGTGCTAGAGGTCCTGGGGCTACCCCTAGCACAGATACGCAGTATTTT.

The chain joins TRBV25-1 to TRBJ1-4; D is unresolved. The V gene's germline CDR1 is MGHDK and CDR2 SYGVNS. The CDR3 is 14 amino acids. V was pared by 1 base and J by 8 bases, with 11 bases between. The chain's CDR3 is CASSESVGPEKLFF. The DNA for the CDR3 is TGTGCCAGCAGTGAATCAGTCGGACCAGAAAAACTGTTTTTT.

The chain has TRBV7-9 and TRBJ1-5; weak D call: TRBD1 (5 bases). The germline V and J ends were trimmed by 1 base and 3 bases, with 16 bases remaining between them. CDR1 and CDR2 (germline): SEHNR, FQNEAQ (reference sequence). This CDR3 has 17 residues. The CDR3 nucleotides are TGTGCCAGCAGCTTAGTCTCCGGGACTGATGCCAATCAGCCCCAGCATTTT. This codes for CASSLVSGTDANQPQHF.

The chain employs TRBV11-2 and TRBJ2-5; unclear D gene. This CDR3 is built from 11 residues. V shed 4 bases and J shed 9 bases, with 9 bases lying between them. Germline CDR1 reads SGHAT; CDR2 reads FQNNGV. The CDR3 loop is CASSYHRAQYF. CDR3 DNA: TGTGCCAGCAGCTACCACAGAGCCCAGTACTTC.

This sequence joins TRBV12-3 or TRBV12-4 and TRBJ1-2; D not certain. V was pared by 0 bases and J by 4 bases, with 12 bases between. The length of the CDR3 is 15 residues. The CDR3 protein is CASSLAYTEIYGYTF. The CDR3 DNA is TGTGCCAGCAGTTTAGCGTACACAGAGATCTATGGCTACACCTTC.

This clonotype was observed a handful of times. This chain uses TRBV7-9 with TRBJ2-3; D is undetermined. V was shortened by 8 bases and J by 0 bases, with 9 bases between the two germline ends. The CDR3 sequence is 13 residues long. In germline, CDR1 is SEHNR, CDR2 FQNEAQ (reference sequence). The CDR3 sequence: CASLGSSTDTQYF. CDR3 bases: TGTGCCAGCCTCGGATCCAGCACAGATACGCAGTATTTT.

This clonotype was recorded a few times. The chain carries TRBV7-2 and TRBJ1-4; D unresolved. The CDR3 extends over 14 amino acids. Trimming took off 0 bases at V and 3 bases at J, with 5 bases between the two ends. Germline V gives CDR1 SGHTA, CDR2 FQGNSA. The CDR3 is CASSLAGSNEKLFF. CDR3 in DNA: TGTGCCAGCAGCTTAGCTGGATCTAATGAAAAACTGTTTTTT.

This clonotype has a handful of counts. J is TRBJ2-7 and V is TRBV3-1; D remains unclear. The V end was cut by 3 bases, the J end by 3 bases, with 12 bases between. The CDR3 has 14 amino acids. CDR1 LGHDT and CDR2 YNNKEL come from the germline V gene (reference sequence). The CDR3 protein is CASSQEYRNYEQYF. CDR3 sequence (DNA): TGTGCCAGCAGCCAGGAATATCGCAACTACGAGCAGTACTTC.